These 21 T cell receptor beta chains were all obtained from the same sample, sequenced in a study of Ad26.COV2.S vaccination and SARS-CoV-2 variants. Some clones are missing from TCRdb's copy, which holds only in-frame ones; the method was immunoSEQ multiplex PCR. The data show approximately 460,000 clones, with about 88% seen just once and more than 1.5% held by the top ten. Treatment specified: some 20 received Ad26.COV2.S at low or high dose, single or two shots; roughly five received placebo; per-sample allocation not given. Collection of samples fell on day 63 after the first vaccine or placebo injection. Material: peripheral blood, obtained in a trial of Ad26.COV2.S vaccine versus placebo. The receptors originated from a person aged 18-60 years who received the Ad26.COV2.S COVID-19 vaccine or a placebo.

The chain combines TRBV6-4 with TRBJ2-2; D might be TRBD1 or TRBD2, each matching 6 bases. The CDR3 has 16 amino acids. Germline lookup yields CDR1 MRHNA and CDR2 SNTAGT. Trimming removed 6 bases at V and 0 bases at J, with 14 bases between. The DNA of the CDR3 is TGTGCCAGCAGCCGTATGGGGGGCCCGAACACCGGGGAGCTGTTTTTT. Residues: CASSRMGGPNTGELFF.

The chain has TRBV6-2 or TRBV6-3 and TRBJ2-1; 8 positions agree with TRBD2. The V gene's germline CDR1 is MNHEY and CDR2 SVGEGT. The CDR3 runs to 15 residues. J was trimmed by 3 bases and V by 5 bases; bases with no gene match: 6. The CDR3 sequence: CASSGRGGLYNEQFF. The CDR3 bases are TGTGCCAGCAGTGGCCGGGGGGGGCTCTACAATGAGCAGTTCTTC.

The rearrangement links TRBV25-1 to TRBJ1-5, with 11 bases identical to TRBD1. Germline V gene lookup returns CDR1 MGHDK and CDR2 SYGVNS. The V segment lost 1 base and the J segment 9 bases; nucleotides outside the gene matches: 5. The CDR3 loop spans 15 amino acids. The CDR3 sequence is CASSESGQGERPQHF. DNA for the CDR3: TGTGCCAGCAGTGAATCGGGACAGGGGGAACGGCCCCAGCATTTT.

The J gene is TRBJ2-3, the V gene TRBV28; 8 nucleotides match TRBD2. Germline V gene sequence: CDR1 MDHEN, CDR2 SYDVKM. The CDR3 spans 16 residues. With V trimmed by 5 bases and J by 4 bases, 11 bases remained unmatched. CDR3 nucleotide sequence: TGTGCCAGCAGTACCCCCTCGAGCGGGAGAGCAGATACGCAGTATTTT. Encoded protein: CASSTPSSGRADTQYF.

This rearrangement joins TRBV6-5 to TRBJ1-6, with D perhaps matching TRBD1 (5 bases). Trimming shortened V by 0 bases and J by 10 bases, and 10 bases separated the two germline ends. This CDR3 spans 14 amino acids. The germline CDR1 and CDR2 sequences are MNHEY and SVGAGI. CDR3 loop: CASSYSVGPSPLHF. The CDR3 DNA is TGTGCCAGCAGTTACTCAGTGGGACCGTCACCCCTCCACTTT.

The chain uses TRBV7-6 and TRBJ2-5; tentatively, D is TRBD1 or TRBD2 (5 bases each). Trimming stripped 2 bases from V and 7 bases from J, with 17 bases between. This CDR3 spans 15 amino acids. CDR1 is SGHVS and CDR2 is FNYEAQ in the germline V gene. The CDR3 sequence: CASSLNPGTQLTQYF. DNA of the CDR3: TGTGCCAGCAGCTTAAACCCCGGGACCCAGCTGACCCAGTACTTC.

The chain combines TRBV7-6 with TRBJ2-1; 7 bases agree with TRBD2. CDR1 and CDR2 (germline): SGHVS, FNYEAQ. Germline trimming cut 5 bases from V and 7 bases from J; bases unmatched to any gene: 17. The CDR3 loop spans 17 amino acids. The DNA of the CDR3 is TGTGCCAGCAGCCAGAAAGAGGGGCGGGAGAGAATAAATGAGCAGTTCTTC. Amino acids: CASSQKEGRERINEQFF.

The chain uses TRBV9 and TRBJ2-3; a possible D gene is TRBD2 (5 bases). CDR1 and CDR2 from the germline V gene are SGDLS and YYNGEE. The CDR3 loop spans 15 amino acids. Trimming removed 0 bases at V and 9 bases at J, with 17 bases between. CDR3 DNA sequence: TGTGCCAGCAGCGTAGATGGAGGAGGTCACCCAACGCAGTATTTT. Protein product: CASSVDGGGHPTQYF.

The V gene is TRBV6-2 or TRBV6-3, the J gene TRBJ1-1; D unresolved. The CDR3 consists of 15 residues. Trimming removed 2 bases at V and 1 base at J, with 11 bases between. Looked up from germline, CDR1 is MNHEY and CDR2 is SVGEGT. DNA for the CDR3: TGTGCCAGCAGTTACCCCCAAGGATGGAACACTGAAGCTTTCTTT. It specifies CASSYPQGWNTEAFF.

V is TRBV6-5 and J is TRBJ2-7; 7 bases map to TRBD2. This CDR3 is 14 amino acids long. Losses at the gene ends were 6 bases for V and 2 bases for J; bases not matched to a gene: 7. Per germline, CDR1 MNHEY and CDR2 SVGAGI. In DNA form, the CDR3 reads TGTGCCAGCAGCAAGAGCGGGGTCACCTACGAGCAGTACTTC. Protein product: CASSKSGVTYEQYF.

The chain carries TRBV7-8 and TRBJ2-7; 11 bases are shared with TRBD2. Trimming took 2 bases from V and 1 from J; bases not matched to a gene: 1. The CDR3 totals 15 residues. Germline lookup yields CDR1 SGHVS and CDR2 FQNEAQ. CDR3 in DNA: TGTGCCAGCAGCTTACGACTAGCGGGATCCTACGAGCAGTACTTC. Its translation is CASSLRLAGSYEQYF.

The chain has TRBV19 and TRBJ2-5, with D perhaps matching TRBD2 (5 bases). This CDR3 is built from 14 residues. Trimming took 0 bases from V and 5 from J, leaving 10 bases between them. The germline CDR1 and CDR2 sequences are LNHDA and SQIVND (reference sequence). This CDR3 is CASSIDRGGETQYF. CDR3 sequence (DNA): TGTGCCAGTAGTATAGATCGGGGTGGGGAGACCCAGTACTTC.

The chain couples TRBV18 to TRBJ2-7, with D hard to call. Trimming stripped 6 bases from V and 0 bases from J, with 21 bases between. Germline V gene data show CDR1 as KGHSH and CDR2 as LQKENI. The CDR3 extends over 17 amino acids. CDR3 amino acids: CASSPSGRGVLSYEQYF. The CDR3 DNA is TGTGCCAGCTCCCCGTCGGGTAGAGGAGTCCTCTCCTACGAGCAGTACTTC.

This clone was observed a handful of times. The V call is TRBV7-9, the J call TRBJ1-1, with a tentative D call TRBD1 (6 bases). V was pared by 5 bases and J by 0 bases, with 13 bases between. CDR1 is SEHNR and CDR2 is FQNEAQ in the germline V gene (reference sequence). This CDR3 is 15 amino acids long. The CDR3 spells CASSNLDRMNTEAFF. Written as DNA, the CDR3 is TGTGCCAGCAGCAATTTGGACAGAATGAACACTGAAGCTTTCTTT.

DNA for the CDR3: TGTGCCAGCACCATGGGATACGTGAATTCACCCCTCCACTTT. Translated, it gives CASTMGYVNSPLHF. This rearrangement joins TRBV2 to TRBJ1-6; no reliable D call. V was pared by 7 bases and J by 7 bases, with 14 bases between. The CDR3 is 14 amino acids. The V gene's germline CDR1 is SNHLY and CDR2 FYNNEI.

The V gene is TRBV9, the J gene TRBJ1-4, with TRBD1 as a possible D gene (5 bases). Germline V gene sequence: CDR1 SGDLS, CDR2 YYNGEE. V gave up 4 bases and J gave up 3 bases, with 16 bases separating them. The CDR3 runs to 16 residues. CDR3 protein: CASSTPLGRANEKLFF. CDR3 bases: TGTGCCAGCAGCACTCCACTGGGACGGGCTAATGAAAAACTGTTTTTT.

This chain joins TRBV10-2 and TRBJ2-3, with TRBD2 identical over 8 bases. This CDR3 has 15 amino acids. Germline lookup yields CDR1 WSHSY and CDR2 SAAADI. Trimming removed 5 bases from V and 4 bases from J; junction bases left unmatched: 8. CDR3 nucleotide sequence: TGCGCCAGCAGTTTAAGCGGGAGTAGGGCAGATACGCAGTATTTT. It is translated as CASSLSGSRADTQYF.

The chain combines TRBV28 with TRBJ2-6; no definite D call. Trimming cost V 9 bases and J 0 bases, with 9 bases left between them. Per germline, CDR1 MDHEN and CDR2 SYDVKM. This CDR3 is 14 amino acids long. CDR3 amino acids: CASHQSSGANVLTF. The CDR3 DNA reads TGTGCCAGTCATCAGAGCTCTGGGGCCAACGTCCTGACTTTC.

The rearrangement joins TRBV2 to TRBJ1-2; D might be TRBD1 (5 bases). Germline-derived CDR1 and CDR2 are SNHLY and FYNNEI. The CDR3 spans 15 residues. Deletions cut 5 bases from V and 0 bases from J, with 13 bases between. CDR3 protein: CASSFMGQTNYGYTF. The CDR3 DNA follows: TGTGCCAGCAGTTTTATGGGGCAGACTAACTATGGCTACACCTTC.

The chain recombines TRBV18 with TRBJ1-2, with D tentatively TRBD1 (5 bases). Trimming removed 3 bases at V and 0 bases at J, with 11 bases between. The length of the CDR3 is 15 residues. Germline lookup yields CDR1 KGHSH and CDR2 LQKENI. The CDR3 region is CASSPRDGPNYGYTF. DNA for the CDR3: TGTGCCAGCTCACCCAGGGACGGACCTAACTATGGCTACACCTTC.

About this clone: The sample contains more than one DNA sequence encoding this CDR3. V is TRBV7-9 and J is TRBJ2-1; 11 nucleotides align to TRBD2. Losses at the gene ends were 4 bases for V and 0 bases for J; bases not matched to a gene: 2. This CDR3 spans 16 amino acids. Germline V gene data show CDR1 as SEHNR and CDR2 as FQNEAQ (reference sequence). CDR3: CASSSTSGSSYNEQFF. CDR3 bases: TGTGCCAGCAGCTCCACTAGCGGGAGCTCCTACAATGAGCAGTTCTTC.